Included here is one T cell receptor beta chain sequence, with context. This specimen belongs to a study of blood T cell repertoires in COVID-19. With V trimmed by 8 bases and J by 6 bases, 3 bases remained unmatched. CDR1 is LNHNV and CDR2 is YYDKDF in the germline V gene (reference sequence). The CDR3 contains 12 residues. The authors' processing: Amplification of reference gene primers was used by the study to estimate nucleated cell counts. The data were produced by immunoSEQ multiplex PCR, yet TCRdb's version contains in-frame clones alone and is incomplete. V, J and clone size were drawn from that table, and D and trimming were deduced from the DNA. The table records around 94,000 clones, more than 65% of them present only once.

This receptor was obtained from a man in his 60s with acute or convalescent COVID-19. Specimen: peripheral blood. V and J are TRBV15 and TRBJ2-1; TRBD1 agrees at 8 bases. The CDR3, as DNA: TGTGCCACCTCCGACAGGGGCAATGAGCAGTTCTTC. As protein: CATSDRGNEQFF.